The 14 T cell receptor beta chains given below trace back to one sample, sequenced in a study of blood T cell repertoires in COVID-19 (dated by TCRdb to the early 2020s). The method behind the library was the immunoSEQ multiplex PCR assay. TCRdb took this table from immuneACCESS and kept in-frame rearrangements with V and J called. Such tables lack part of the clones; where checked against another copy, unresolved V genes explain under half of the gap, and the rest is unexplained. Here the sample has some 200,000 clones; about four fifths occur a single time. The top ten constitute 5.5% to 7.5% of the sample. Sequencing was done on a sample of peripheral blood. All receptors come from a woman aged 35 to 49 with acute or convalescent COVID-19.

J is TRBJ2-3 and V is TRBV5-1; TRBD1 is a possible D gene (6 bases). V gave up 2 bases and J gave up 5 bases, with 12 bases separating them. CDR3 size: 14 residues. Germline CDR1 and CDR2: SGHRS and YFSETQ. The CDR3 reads CASSLGGKEDTQYF. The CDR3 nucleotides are TGCGCCAGCAGCTTAGGGGGTAAGGAAGATACGCAGTATTTT. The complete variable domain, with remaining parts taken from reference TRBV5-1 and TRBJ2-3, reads KAGVTQTPRYLIKTRGQQVTLSCSPISGHRSVSWYQQTPGQGLQFLFEYFSETQRNKGNFPGRFSGRQFSNSRSEMNVSTLELGDSALYLCASSLGGKEDTQYFGPGTRLTVL.

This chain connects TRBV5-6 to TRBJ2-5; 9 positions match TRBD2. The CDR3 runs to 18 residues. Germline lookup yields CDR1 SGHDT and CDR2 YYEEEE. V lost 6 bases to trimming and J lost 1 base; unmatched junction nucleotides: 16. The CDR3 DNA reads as TGTGCCAGCACCATCACCCTGCGGGGGGGAACGGCCCAAGAGACCCAGTACTTC. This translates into CASTITLRGGTAQETQYF.

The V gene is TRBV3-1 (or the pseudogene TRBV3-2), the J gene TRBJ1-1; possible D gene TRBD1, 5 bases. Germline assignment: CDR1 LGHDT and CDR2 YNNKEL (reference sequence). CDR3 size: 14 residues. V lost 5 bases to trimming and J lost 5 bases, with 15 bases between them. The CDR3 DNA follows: TGTGCCAGCAGCTCGCTAAACTCAGGGACTGAAGCTTTCTTT. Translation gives CASSSLNSGTEAFF.

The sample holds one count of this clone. In nucleotides, the CDR3 is TGTGCCAGCAGCGATGTATGGAGCTCTGGAAACACCATATATTTT. Amino acid sequence: CASSDVWSSGNTIYF. This sequence joins TRBV6-5 and TRBJ1-3, with D unresolved. The germline V gene has CDR1 MNHEY and CDR2 SVGAGI. The V and J ends lost 6 bases and 0 bases respectively, with 12 bases between them. This CDR3 has 15 residues.

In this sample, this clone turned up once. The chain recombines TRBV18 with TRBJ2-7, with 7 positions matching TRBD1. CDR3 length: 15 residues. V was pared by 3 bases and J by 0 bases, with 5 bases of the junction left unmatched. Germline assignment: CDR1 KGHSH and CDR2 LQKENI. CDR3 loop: CASSPTGVSSYEQYF. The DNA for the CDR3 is TGTGCCAGCTCACCCACAGGGGTTAGCTCCTACGAGCAGTACTTC.

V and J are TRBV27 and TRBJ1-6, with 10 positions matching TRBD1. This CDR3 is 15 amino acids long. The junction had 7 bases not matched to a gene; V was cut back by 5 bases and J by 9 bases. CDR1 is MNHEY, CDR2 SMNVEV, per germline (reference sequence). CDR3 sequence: CASSTRGTGVSPLHF. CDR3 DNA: TGTGCCAGCAGTACTCGAGGGACAGGGGTTTCACCCCTCCACTTT.

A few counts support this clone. This chain's CDR3 is CASSLRSGGIDEQYF. The CDR3 region has the DNA TGTGCCAGCAGCCTTAGATCAGGGGGCATCGACGAGCAGTACTTC. The V call is TRBV14, the J call TRBJ2-7; 8 bases align to TRBD1. CDR3 length equals 15 residues. V trimming: 4 bases; J trimming: 5 bases; junction bases outside the gene matches: 10. Germline V gene data show CDR1 as SGHDN and CDR2 as FVKESK.

DNA of the CDR3: TGTGCCAGCAGTTACTCCCAGGGGGCTTCCGGGGAGCTGTTTTTT. Protein: CASSYSQGASGELFF. The chain combines TRBV6-5 with TRBJ2-2, with 8 bases fitting TRBD1. The germline CDR1 and CDR2 sequences are MNHEY and SVGAGI. With V trimmed by 0 bases and J by 6 bases, 3 bases remained unmatched. The CDR3 length is 15 residues.

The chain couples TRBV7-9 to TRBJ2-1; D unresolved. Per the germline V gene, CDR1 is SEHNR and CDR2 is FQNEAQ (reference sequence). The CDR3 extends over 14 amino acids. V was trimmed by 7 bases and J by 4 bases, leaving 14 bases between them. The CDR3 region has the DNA TGTGCCAGCAACAAACAGACAAAATACAATGAGCAGTTCTTC. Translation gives CASNKQTKYNEQFF.

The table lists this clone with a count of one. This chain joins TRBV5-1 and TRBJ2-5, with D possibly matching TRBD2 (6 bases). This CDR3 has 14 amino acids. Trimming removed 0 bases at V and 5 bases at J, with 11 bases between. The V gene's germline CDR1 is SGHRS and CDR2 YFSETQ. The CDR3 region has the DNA TGCGCCAGCAGCTTGGGGCGGGGCTCGGAGACCCAGTACTTC. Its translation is CASSLGRGSETQYF.

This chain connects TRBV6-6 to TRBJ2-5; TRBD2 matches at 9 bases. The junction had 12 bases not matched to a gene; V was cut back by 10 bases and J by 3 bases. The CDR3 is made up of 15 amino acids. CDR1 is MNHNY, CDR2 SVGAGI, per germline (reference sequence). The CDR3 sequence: CAIAYSRGGKETQYF. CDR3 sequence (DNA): TGTGCCATCGCCTACTCGCGGGGGGGAAAAGAGACCCAGTACTTC.

The CDR3 bases are TGTGCCAGCAGCTTTCTAGGCGGGGGGGCCGCCTACAATGAGCAGTTCTTC. It is translated as CASSFLGGGAAYNEQFF. J is TRBJ2-1 and V is TRBV13; 9 bases fit TRBD2. The CDR3 contains 17 residues. V shed 3 bases and J 2 bases; nucleotides not matched to a gene: 8. Germline CDR1 PRHDT, CDR2 FYEKMQ (reference sequence). Complete variable domain (other parts from reference TRBV13 and TRBJ2-1): AAGVIQSPRHLIKEKRETATLKCYPIPRHDTVYWYQQGPGQDPQFLISFYEKMQSDKGSIPDRFSAQQFSDYHSELNMSSLELGDSALYFCASSFLGGGAAYNEQFFGPGTRLTVL.

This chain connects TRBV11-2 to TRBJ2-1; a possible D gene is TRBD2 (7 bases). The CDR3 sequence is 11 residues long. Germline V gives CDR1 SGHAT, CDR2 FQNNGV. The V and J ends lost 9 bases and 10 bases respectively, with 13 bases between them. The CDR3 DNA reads TGTGCCAGTCGAGAGGGGGGGGAGCAGTTCTTC. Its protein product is CASREGGEQFF. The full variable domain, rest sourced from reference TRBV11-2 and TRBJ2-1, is EAGVAQSPRYKIIEKRQSVAFWCNPISGHATLYWYQQILGQGPKLLIQFQNNGVVDDSQLPKDRFSAERLKGVDSTLKIQPAKLEDSAVYLCASREGGEQFFGPGTRLTVL.

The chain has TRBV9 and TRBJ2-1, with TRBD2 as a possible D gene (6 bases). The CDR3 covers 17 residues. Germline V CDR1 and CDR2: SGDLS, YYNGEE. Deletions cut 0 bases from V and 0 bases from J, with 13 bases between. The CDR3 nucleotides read TGTGCCAGCAGCGTAGAAGTGCTAGCGACCTCCTACAATGAGCAGTTCTTC. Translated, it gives CASSVEVLATSYNEQFF.